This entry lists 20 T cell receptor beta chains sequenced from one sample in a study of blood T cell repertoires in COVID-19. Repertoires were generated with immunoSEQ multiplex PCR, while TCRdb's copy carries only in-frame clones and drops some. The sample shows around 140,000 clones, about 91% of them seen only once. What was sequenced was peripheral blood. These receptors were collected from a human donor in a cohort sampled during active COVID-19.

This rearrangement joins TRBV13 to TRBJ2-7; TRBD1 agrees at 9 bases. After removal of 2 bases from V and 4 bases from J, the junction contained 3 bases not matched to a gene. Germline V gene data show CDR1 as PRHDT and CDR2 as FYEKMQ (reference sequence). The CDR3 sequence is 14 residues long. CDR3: CASSLSDRGYEQYF. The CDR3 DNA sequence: TGTGCCAGCAGCTTATCGGACAGGGGATACGAGCAGTACTTC.

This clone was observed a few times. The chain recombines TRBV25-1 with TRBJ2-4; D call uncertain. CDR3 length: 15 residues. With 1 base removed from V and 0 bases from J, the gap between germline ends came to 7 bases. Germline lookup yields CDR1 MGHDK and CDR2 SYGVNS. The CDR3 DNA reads TGTGCCAGCAGTGAATCCCAGGTAGCCAAAAACATTCAGTACTTC. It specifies CASSESQVAKNIQYF. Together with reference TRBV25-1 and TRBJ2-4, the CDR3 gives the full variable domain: EADIYQTPRYLVIGTGKKITLECSQTMGHDKMYWYQQDPGMELHLIHYSYGVNSTEKGDLSSESTVSRIRTEHFPLTLESARPSHTSQYLCASSESQVAKNIQYFGAGTRLSVL.

The CDR3 bases are TGTGCCAGCTCACCAGCTTCAGGGAAAGATACGCAGTATTTT. Residues: CASSPASGKDTQYF. V and J are TRBV18 and TRBJ2-3, with D possibly matching TRBD1 (5 bases). Germline V gives CDR1 KGHSH, CDR2 LQKENI. The CDR3 totals 14 residues. V lost 2 bases, J lost 5 bases, and 11 bases lay in between.

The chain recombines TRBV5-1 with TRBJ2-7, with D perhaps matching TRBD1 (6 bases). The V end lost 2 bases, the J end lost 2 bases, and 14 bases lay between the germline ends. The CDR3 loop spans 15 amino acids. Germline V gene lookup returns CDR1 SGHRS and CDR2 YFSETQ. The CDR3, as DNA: TGCGCCAGCAGCTTCTGGGACACCTCGACCTACGAGCAGTACTTC. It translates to CASSFWDTSTYEQYF. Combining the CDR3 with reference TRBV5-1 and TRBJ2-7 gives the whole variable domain KAGVTQTPRYLIKTRGQQVTLSCSPISGHRSVSWYQQTPGQGLQFLFEYFSETQRNKGNFPGRFSGRQFSNSRSEMNVSTLELGDSALYLCASSFWDTSTYEQYFGPGTRLTVT.

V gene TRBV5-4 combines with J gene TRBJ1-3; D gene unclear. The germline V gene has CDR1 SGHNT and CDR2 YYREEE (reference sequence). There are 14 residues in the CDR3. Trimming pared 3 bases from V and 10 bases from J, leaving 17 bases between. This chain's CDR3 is CASSSPEGGRTIYF. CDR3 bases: TGTGCCAGCAGCTCCCCAGAGGGTGGACGTACCATATATTTT.

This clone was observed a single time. CDR3 in DNA: TGTGCCAGCAGTTTATTGGGCCGTAGCGGGGAGCTGTTTTTT. Translating it yields CASSLLGRSGELFF. The chain couples TRBV27 to TRBJ2-2; D gene unclear. The CDR3 totals 14 residues. The V end was cut by 1 base, the J end by 7 bases, with 10 bases between. Per the germline V gene, CDR1 is MNHEY and CDR2 is SMNVEV (reference sequence).

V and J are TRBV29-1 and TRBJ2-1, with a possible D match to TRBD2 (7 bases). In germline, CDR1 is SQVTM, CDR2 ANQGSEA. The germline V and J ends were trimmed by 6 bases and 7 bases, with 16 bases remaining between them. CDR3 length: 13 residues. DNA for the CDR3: TGCAGCGTGGGGGCGGGGGTTTGGAATGAGCAGTTCTTC. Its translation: CSVGAGVWNEQFF.

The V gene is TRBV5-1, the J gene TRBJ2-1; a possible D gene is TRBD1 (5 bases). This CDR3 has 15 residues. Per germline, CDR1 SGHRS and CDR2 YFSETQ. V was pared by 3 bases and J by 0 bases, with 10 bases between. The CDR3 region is CASSSLGDSYNEQFF. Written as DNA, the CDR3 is TGCGCCAGCAGCTCGTTAGGGGACTCCTACAATGAGCAGTTCTTC.

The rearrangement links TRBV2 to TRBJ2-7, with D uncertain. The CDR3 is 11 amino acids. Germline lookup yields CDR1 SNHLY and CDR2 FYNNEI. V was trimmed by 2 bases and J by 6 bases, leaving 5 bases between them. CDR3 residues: CASSELFEQYF. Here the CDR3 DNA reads TGTGCCAGCAGTGAACTTTTCGAGCAGTACTTC.

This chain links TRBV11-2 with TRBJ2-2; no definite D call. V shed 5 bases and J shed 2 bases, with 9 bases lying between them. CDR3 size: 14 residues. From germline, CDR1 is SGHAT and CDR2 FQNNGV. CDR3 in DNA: TGTGCCAGCAGCCGAGACTTAAACACCGGGGAGCTGTTTTTT. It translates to CASSRDLNTGELFF.

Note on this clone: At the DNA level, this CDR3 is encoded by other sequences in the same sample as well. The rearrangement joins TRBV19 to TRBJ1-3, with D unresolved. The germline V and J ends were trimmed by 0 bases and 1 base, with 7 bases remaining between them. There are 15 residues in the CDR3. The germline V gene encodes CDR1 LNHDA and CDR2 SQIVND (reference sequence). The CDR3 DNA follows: TGTGCCAGTAGTATAGAAGCGTCTTCTGGAAACACCATATATTTT. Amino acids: CASSIEASSGNTIYF.

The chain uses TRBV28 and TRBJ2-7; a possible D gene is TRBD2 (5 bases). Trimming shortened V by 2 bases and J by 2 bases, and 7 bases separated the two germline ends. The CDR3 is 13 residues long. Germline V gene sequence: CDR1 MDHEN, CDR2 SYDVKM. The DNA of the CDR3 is TGTGCCAGCAGTTTAGTCGGGACCTACGAGCAGTACTTC. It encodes CASSLVGTYEQYF.

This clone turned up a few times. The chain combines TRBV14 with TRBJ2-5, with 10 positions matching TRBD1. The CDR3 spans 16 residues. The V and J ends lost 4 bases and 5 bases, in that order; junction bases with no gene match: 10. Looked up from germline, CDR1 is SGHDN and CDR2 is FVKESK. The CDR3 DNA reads TGTGCCAGCAGCCCACCCGGGACAGGGGACTTGGAGACCCAGTACTTC. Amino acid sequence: CASSPPGTGDLETQYF.

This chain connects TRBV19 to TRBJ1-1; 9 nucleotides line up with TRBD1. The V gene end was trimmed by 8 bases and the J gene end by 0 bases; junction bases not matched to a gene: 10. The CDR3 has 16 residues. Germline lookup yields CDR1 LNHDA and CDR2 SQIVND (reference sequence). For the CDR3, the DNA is TGTGCCAGTCTACAGGGGGCCTCATTCTTGAACACTGAAGCTTTCTTT. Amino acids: CASLQGASFLNTEAFF.

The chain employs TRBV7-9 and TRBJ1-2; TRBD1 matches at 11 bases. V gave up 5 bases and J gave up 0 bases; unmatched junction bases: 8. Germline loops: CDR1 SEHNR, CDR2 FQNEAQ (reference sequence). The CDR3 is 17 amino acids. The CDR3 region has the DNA TGTGCCAGCAGCCCCGGACAGGGGGCTCCAACTAACTATGGCTACACCTTC. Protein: CASSPGQGAPTNYGYTF.

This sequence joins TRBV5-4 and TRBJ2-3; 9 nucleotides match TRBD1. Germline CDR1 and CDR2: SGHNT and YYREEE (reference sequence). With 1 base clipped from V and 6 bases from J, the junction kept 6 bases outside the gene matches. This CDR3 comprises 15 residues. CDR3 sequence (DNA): TGTGCCAGCAGCTTGACACAGGGGGCCGGGGATACGCAGTATTTT. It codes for CASSLTQGAGDTQYF. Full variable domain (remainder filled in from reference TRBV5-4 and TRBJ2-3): ETGVTQSPTHLIKTRGQQVTLRCSSQSGHNTVSWYQQALGQGPQFIFQYYREEENGRGNFPPRFSGLQFPNYSSELNVNALELDDSALYLCASSLTQGAGDTQYFGPGTRLTVL.

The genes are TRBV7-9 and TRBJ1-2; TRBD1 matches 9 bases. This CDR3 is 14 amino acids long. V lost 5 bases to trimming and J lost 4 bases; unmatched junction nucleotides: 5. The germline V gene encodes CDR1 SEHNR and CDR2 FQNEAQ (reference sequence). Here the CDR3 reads CASSARQGGYGYTF. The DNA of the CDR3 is TGTGCCAGCAGCGCCCGACAGGGGGGCTATGGCTACACCTTC.

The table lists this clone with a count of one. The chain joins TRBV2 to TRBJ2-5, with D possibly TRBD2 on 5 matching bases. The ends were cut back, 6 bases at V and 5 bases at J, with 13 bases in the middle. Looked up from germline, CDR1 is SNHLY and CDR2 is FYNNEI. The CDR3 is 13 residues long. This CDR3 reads CASSARREETQYF. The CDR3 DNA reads TGTGCCAGCAGCGCACGAAGGGAGGAGACCCAGTACTTC.

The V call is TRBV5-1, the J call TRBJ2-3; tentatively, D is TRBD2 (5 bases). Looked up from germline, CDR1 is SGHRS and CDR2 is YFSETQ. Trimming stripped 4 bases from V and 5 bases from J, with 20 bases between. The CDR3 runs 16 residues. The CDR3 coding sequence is TGCGCCAGCAGCAAGGACTCCACCGCCACCTTAGATACGCAGTATTTT. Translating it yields CASSKDSTATLDTQYF. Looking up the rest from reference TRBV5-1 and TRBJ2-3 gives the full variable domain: KAGVTQTPRYLIKTRGQQVTLSCSPISGHRSVSWYQQTPGQGLQFLFEYFSETQRNKGNFPGRFSGRQFSNSRSEMNVSTLELGDSALYLCASSKDSTATLDTQYFGPGTRLTVL.

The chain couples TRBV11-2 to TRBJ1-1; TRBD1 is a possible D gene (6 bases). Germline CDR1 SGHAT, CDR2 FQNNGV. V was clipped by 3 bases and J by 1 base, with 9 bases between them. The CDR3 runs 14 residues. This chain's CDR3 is CASSLWTENTEAFF. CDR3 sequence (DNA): TGTGCCAGCAGCTTGTGGACAGAGAACACTGAAGCTTTCTTT.